These 29 T cell receptor beta chains share one sample of origin, sequenced in a study of cytomegalovirus exposure and HLA in healthy donors. Method: immunoSEQ multiplex PCR; TCRdb's copy keeps in-frame clones and lacks some. Here the sample spans fewer than 200,000 clones, less than 90% being singletons. Sequencing was done on a sample of PBMCs. The receptor set was obtained from a woman aged 25 to 39 in good health and CMV-seronegative.

The chain employs TRBV11-2 and TRBJ1-1; D may be TRBD1 (5 bases). The CDR3 sequence is 11 residues long. The germline V gene has CDR1 SGHAT and CDR2 FQNNGV. V was pared by 5 bases and J by 10 bases, with 11 bases between. The CDR3 sequence is CASSAQGSAFF. Here the CDR3 DNA reads TGTGCCAGCAGCGCTCAGGGTTCAGCTTTCTTT.

The chain links TRBV7-9 to TRBJ2-1; D unresolved. The V gene lost 6 bases and the J gene lost 3 bases, with 3 bases spanning the gap. Germline V gene lookup returns CDR1 SEHNR and CDR2 FQNEAQ (reference sequence). This CDR3 spans 11 amino acids. CDR3 residues: CASRYYNEQFF. The CDR3 nucleotides are TGTGCCAGCAGGTACTACAATGAGCAGTTCTTC.

The chain employs TRBV7-9 and TRBJ2-7; D uncertain. With 2 bases removed from V and 0 bases from J, the gap between germline ends came to 11 bases. CDR1 is SEHNR, CDR2 FQNEAQ, per germline (reference sequence). This CDR3 comprises 15 residues. CDR3: CASSLIDLLSYEQYF. The CDR3 region has the DNA TGTGCCAGCAGCTTAATTGATTTACTCTCCTACGAGCAGTACTTC.

This clone has a single count. The genes are TRBV6-5 and TRBJ1-5, with D perhaps matching TRBD1 (5 bases). V was shortened by 2 bases and J by 6 bases, with 14 bases between the two germline ends. CDR3 size: 15 residues. Germline V lookup: CDR1 MNHEY, CDR2 SVGAGI. The CDR3 is CASSYSQGGGQPQHF. The CDR3 region has the DNA TGTGCCAGCAGTTACAGCCAGGGCGGCGGTCAGCCCCAGCATTTT.

The rearrangement uses TRBV9 and TRBJ1-1; unclear D gene. The CDR3 sequence is 14 residues long. V was clipped by 0 bases and J by 0 bases, with 6 bases between them. Germline V lookup: CDR1 SGDLS, CDR2 YYNGEE. CDR3 sequence reads: CASSVASVNTEAFF. In DNA form, the CDR3 reads TGTGCCAGCAGCGTAGCTTCGGTGAACACTGAAGCTTTCTTT.

The V gene is TRBV29-1, the J gene TRBJ2-3, with TRBD1 matching over 12 bases. The CDR3 length is 15 residues. From germline, CDR1 is SQVTM and CDR2 ANQGSEA. The CDR3 DNA sequence: TGCACCACCAGGTCGGGACAGGGGGCCACAGATACGCAGTATTTT. This translates into CTTRSGQGATDTQYF.

The chain uses TRBV7-3 and TRBJ2-1; 9 bases line up with TRBD2. This CDR3 has 16 amino acids. Germline V CDR1 and CDR2: SGHTA, FQGTGA. V lost 1 base and J lost 5; bases outside the gene matches: 6. CDR3 loop: CASSLRWAGGDNEQFF. DNA of the CDR3: TGTGCCAGCAGCTTAAGGTGGGCGGGAGGGGACAATGAGCAGTTCTTC.

This clone was recorded once. The CDR3 reads CASSLAGGFQETQYF. CDR3 nucleotides: TGTGCCAGCAGTTTAGCGGGAGGTTTCCAAGAGACCCAGTACTTC. The chain has TRBV6-5 and TRBJ2-5, with TRBD2 identical over 10 bases. Germline V lookup: CDR1 MNHEY, CDR2 SVGAGI. V lost 4 bases, J lost 1 base, and 3 bases stayed unmatched. The CDR3 contains 15 residues.

This chain joins TRBV29-1 and TRBJ1-1; possibly TRBD1 for D (6 bases). CDR1 is SQVTM, CDR2 ANQGSEA, per germline. There are 13 residues in the CDR3. V shed 2 bases and J shed 3 bases, with 10 bases lying between them. CDR3 sequence reads: CSVERQAYTEAFF. CDR3 in DNA: TGCAGCGTTGAAAGACAGGCGTACACTGAAGCTTTCTTT. The variable domain in full, with the rest retrieved from reference TRBV29-1 and TRBJ1-1, is SAVISQKPSRDICQRGTSLTIQCQVDSQVTMMFWYRQQPGQSLTLIATANQGSEATYESGFVIDKFPISRPNLTFSTLTVSNMSPEDSSIYLCSVERQAYTEAFFGQGTRLTVV.

This rearrangement joins TRBV4-2 to TRBJ2-7; TRBD2 matches 10 bases. V lost 4 bases, J lost 4 bases, and 10 bases stayed unmatched. The germline V gene encodes CDR1 LGHNA and CDR2 YNFKEQ. The CDR3 has 16 residues. The CDR3 DNA reads TGTGCCAGCAGCCGAGAGACTAGCGGGCCGACTTACGAGCAGTACTTC. This encodes CASSRETSGPTYEQYF.

The V call is TRBV29-1, the J call TRBJ1-1; D might be TRBD1 (6 bases). V was clipped by 6 bases and J by 1 base, with 9 bases between them. This CDR3 spans 12 amino acids. Per germline, CDR1 SQVTM and CDR2 ANQGSEA. CDR3 coding DNA: TGCAGCGTACGACAGGCGAACACTGAAGCTTTCTTT. The encoded protein is CSVRQANTEAFF.

The gene calls are TRBV6-6 and TRBJ1-1; unclear D gene. This CDR3 region has 15 residues. Trimming left V 0 bases short and J 5 bases short, with 13 bases between. Germline V CDR1 and CDR2: MNHNY, SVGAGI (reference sequence). This CDR3 is CASSYSNRHGTEAFF. The DNA of the CDR3 is TGTGCCAGCAGTTACTCGAACAGACACGGGACTGAAGCTTTCTTT.

This chain uses TRBV9 with TRBJ2-7; a possible D gene is TRBD2 (5 bases). CDR3 length equals 15 residues. The V and J ends lost 0 bases and 2 bases respectively, with 12 bases between them. Per germline, CDR1 SGDLS and CDR2 YYNGEE. The CDR3 sequence: CASSVGTSSTYEQYF. The CDR3 DNA reads as TGTGCCAGCAGCGTAGGGACTTCCTCAACCTACGAGCAGTACTTC.

The chain recombines TRBV30 with TRBJ1-1; D remains ambiguous. V gave up 0 bases and J gave up 4 bases, with 9 bases separating them. Germline V gene data show CDR1 as GTSNPN and CDR2 as SVGIG (reference sequence). This CDR3 comprises 13 residues. CDR3 region: CAWSVMTLTEAFF. The DNA of the CDR3 is TGTGCCTGGAGTGTAATGACCCTCACTGAAGCTTTCTTT.

V is TRBV5-1 and J is TRBJ2-3, with D maybe TRBD2 (7 bases). With 0 bases removed from V and 4 bases from J, the gap between germline ends came to 12 bases. The CDR3 spans 15 residues. In germline, CDR1 is SGHRS, CDR2 YFSETQ. CDR3 DNA: TGCGCCAGCAGCTTGGTCGGGCGGGGGCCAGATACGCAGTATTTT. Translation: CASSLVGRGPDTQYF. Looking up the rest from reference TRBV5-1 and TRBJ2-3 gives the full variable domain: KAGVTQTPRYLIKTRGQQVTLSCSPISGHRSVSWYQQTPGQGLQFLFEYFSETQRNKGNFPGRFSGRQFSNSRSEMNVSTLELGDSALYLCASSLVGRGPDTQYFGPGTRLTVL.

V is TRBV11-1 and J is TRBJ2-7; tentatively, D is TRBD1 (5 bases). Trimming stripped 1 base from V and 4 bases from J, with 11 bases between. Germline CDR1 SGHAT, CDR2 FQDESV (reference sequence). The CDR3 has 14 residues. The CDR3 spells CASSLVGRVYEQYF. In nucleotides, the CDR3 is TGTGCCAGCAGCTTAGTTGGCAGGGTGTACGAGCAGTACTTC.

In this sample, this clone turned up once. The chain couples TRBV11-2 to TRBJ1-4; D call uncertain. CDR1 is SGHAT, CDR2 FQNNGV, per germline. V lost 0 bases to trimming and J lost 4 bases, with 9 bases between them. This CDR3 is built from 15 residues. CDR3 nucleotides: TGTGCCAGCAGCTTAGATGGACGGAATAATGAAAAACTGTTTTTT. Translating gives CASSLDGRNNEKLFF.

The chain links TRBV27 to TRBJ1-4; D is unclear. CDR3 length: 15 amino acids. Germline V gene lookup returns CDR1 MNHEY and CDR2 SMNVEV (reference sequence). Trimming took off 1 base at V and 3 bases at J, with 9 bases between the two ends. CDR3 region: CASSLLRAPNEKLFF. The CDR3 DNA reads TGTGCCAGCAGTTTATTAAGGGCACCTAATGAAAAACTGTTTTTT.

This chain links TRBV7-2 with TRBJ2-1, with 8 bases lining up with TRBD2. V gave up 4 bases and J gave up 7 bases; unmatched junction bases: 9. The CDR3 extends over 15 amino acids. CDR1 and CDR2 (germline): SGHTA, FQGNSA. CDR3 DNA: TGTGCCAGCAGCTCGAGCGGGAGTACCGCAAATGAGCAGTTCTTC. It translates to CASSSSGSTANEQFF.

The V call is TRBV27, the J call TRBJ2-3; 8 bases match TRBD1. CDR1 is MNHEY and CDR2 is SMNVEV in the germline V gene (reference sequence). Trimming at V came to 5 bases and at J to 3 bases, leaving 13 bases not matched to a gene. The CDR3 contains 17 residues. CDR3 amino acids: CASSIGTGGPRTDTQYF. The CDR3, as DNA: TGTGCCAGCAGTATCGGGACAGGAGGTCCCAGGACAGATACGCAGTATTTT.

The chain couples TRBV9 to TRBJ2-7; tentatively, D is TRBD1 or TRBD2 (5 bases each). Germline-derived CDR1 and CDR2 are SGDLS and YYNGEE. This CDR3 is 13 amino acids long. V lost 3 bases to trimming and J lost 4 bases, with 11 bases between them. The CDR3 bases are TGTGCCAGCAGCGGCCGGGACGGATACGAGCAGTACTTC. Amino acid sequence: CASSGRDGYEQYF.

J is TRBJ2-7 and V is TRBV5-3; 8 bases match TRBD2. TRBV5-3 falls under the ORF class, with uncertain function. V lost 5 bases, J lost 6 bases, and 22 bases stayed unmatched. The CDR3 consists of 18 residues. The CDR3 sequence is CARSFSGDGLGASSEQYF. CDR3 coding DNA: TGTGCCAGAAGTTTTAGCGGGGACGGCCTTGGTGCTTCGTCCGAGCAGTACTTC.

The V gene is TRBV11-2, the J gene TRBJ2-5; D gene unclear. The V end lost 2 bases, the J end lost 5 bases, and 12 bases lay between the germline ends. The CDR3 is made up of 14 amino acids. The germline V gene encodes CDR1 SGHAT and CDR2 FQNNGV. CDR3 coding DNA: TGTGCCAGCAGCTTAAGTTCCGGGTGGGAGACCCAGTACTTC. Amino acid sequence: CASSLSSGWETQYF. Variable domain in full (rest from reference TRBV11-2 and TRBJ2-5): EAGVAQSPRYKIIEKRQSVAFWCNPISGHATLYWYQQILGQGPKLLIQFQNNGVVDDSQLPKDRFSAERLKGVDSTLKIQPAKLEDSAVYLCASSLSSGWETQYFGPGTRLLVL.

The V gene is TRBV13, the J gene TRBJ2-3, with TRBD1 matching 7 bases. The CDR3 contains 17 residues. Germline V lookup: CDR1 PRHDT, CDR2 FYEKMQ (reference sequence). V shed 4 bases, J shed 5 bases, and the junction held 15 bases outside the gene matches. CDR3 protein: CASSSRRDRGGGDTQYF. For the CDR3, the DNA is TGTGCCAGCAGCTCTCGCCGGGACAGAGGAGGTGGAGATACGCAGTATTTT.

V and J are TRBV30 and TRBJ1-3; D call uncertain. The germline V gene has CDR1 GTSNPN and CDR2 SVGIG (reference sequence). V was shortened by 2 bases and J by 4 bases, with 6 bases between the two germline ends. This CDR3 is built from 12 residues. The CDR3 here is CAWSKQGNTIYF. The CDR3 DNA is TGTGCCTGGAGTAAACAGGGAAACACCATATATTTT.

V usage is TRBV5-1 and J usage is TRBJ1-2, with 8 positions matching TRBD1. V dropped 4 bases and J dropped 3; count of bases not matched to a gene: 11. From germline, CDR1 is SGHRS and CDR2 YFSETQ. The CDR3 is made up of 16 amino acids. In DNA, the CDR3 is TGCGCCAGCAGCCTAAACTACAGGGGGGGAGACTATGGCTACACCTTC. As protein: CASSLNYRGGDYGYTF.

The rearrangement joins TRBV30 to TRBJ1-1; D uncertain. The CDR3 covers 12 residues. Per germline, CDR1 GTSNPN and CDR2 SVGIG (reference sequence). V lost 2 bases to trimming and J lost 4 bases, with 8 bases between them. Here the CDR3 reads CAWSWLLTEAFF. The CDR3 DNA follows: TGTGCCTGGAGTTGGCTCCTCACTGAAGCTTTCTTT.

The J gene is TRBJ2-1, the V gene TRBV4-2; 11 bases line up with TRBD2. The CDR3 contains 17 residues. V gave up 4 bases and J gave up 2 bases; unmatched junction bases: 7. CDR1 and CDR2 (germline): LGHNA, YNFKEQ. CDR3: CASSPNPSGGPYNEQFF. The CDR3 DNA sequence: TGTGCCAGCAGCCCCAATCCTAGCGGGGGGCCCTACAATGAGCAGTTCTTC.

The CDR3 DNA reads as TGTGCTAGTGGTTCGTGGGGACCAGGGAACAATGAGCAGTTCTTC. Translation: CASGSWGPGNNEQFF. The V gene is TRBV12-5, the J gene TRBJ2-1; D may match TRBD1 or TRBD2 (5 bases each). Trimming pared 4 bases from V and 5 bases from J, leaving 15 bases between. CDR1 and CDR2 (germline): LGHNT, FRNRAP. CDR3 length equals 15 residues.